This T cell receptor (beta chain) is from a study of radiation and T cells in renal cell carcinoma (dated by TCRdb to the early 2020s). Study-level background: In total, approximately 53 samples, comprising some 25 tumors and roughly 27 peripheral blood samples, were subjected to TCR beta sequencing. The last blood draw happened 4 weeks after radiation, timed to coincide with nephrectomy. A total of 3.5 million to 4.5 million unique CDR3 nucleotide sequences, encoding 2.5 million to 3 million unique CDR3 amino acid sequences, were found across all 53 samples. Beyond this particular receptor, the publication reports: Top tumor clonotypes rose in blood from baseline to 2 weeks post-radiation, then contracted by 4 weeks, suggesting transient expansion of tumor-resident clones. Dynamics of the blood repertoire were not tracked past 4 weeks after treatment. With a single-armed trial design, the study had no way to address how radiation dose or scheduling affects the TCR repertoire. Because pretreatment tumor biopsies were not available, the baseline intratumoral presence of clonotypes could not be determined.

The time point label here, explained by the study, means: blood 4 weeks post-SBRT, at nephrectomy. The label giving this sample's treatment or condition can be read as: 15 Gy SBRT to primary tumor, nephrectomy 4 weeks later. Samples came from a clinical trial, in which primary renal cell carcinomas received 15 Gy stereotactic body radiation therapy followed by nephrectomy 4 weeks later. To track tumor-enriched clonotypes, serial peripheral blood was sampled from radiation-treated patients at baseline and at 2 weeks and 4 weeks after SBRT. All patients had renal cell carcinoma with clear cell pathology. The QIAamp DNA Blood Mini Kit (Qiagen) was used to prepare genomic DNA for TCR sequencing. Only samples passing all quality control checks were included in the analyses. This clone was found a few times. Its target antigen remains unknown. Base quality data are lacking; no much larger clone is found one base away.

The immunoSEQ kit was used, according to the manufacturer's recommendations, to generate TCR beta libraries from genomic DNA. Library preparation used a first multiplex PCR with proprietary primers, then a second PCR adding unique barcodes, with bead cleanups after each round. Each sample batch included a kit-provided positive control reaction and a negative control reaction. The final libraries were assessed on an Agilent 4200 TapeStation D1000 ScreenTape, pooled by volume, and quantified by qPCR. Sequencing was performed on an Illumina NextSeq500 using a MidOutput 150-cycle cartridge, with 156 Read1 cycles, 15 Index1 cycles, and the kit custom primers. The pooled library was loaded at about 1 pM with roughly 19% PhiX control spiked in. As for the authors' bioinformatics: Vendor-processed data were analyzed in R, and a clonotype was defined as all T cells sharing the same CDR3 nucleotide sequence. For clone abundance analyses, frequencies were normalized to the 10,000 most abundant clones in each sample. Public T cell clones, which averaged fewer than five per sample, were removed prior to analysis. Tumor-enriched clonotypes and baseline blood-enriched clonotypes were defined as those with an abundance difference of at least 32-fold between compartments. A beta-binomial differential abundance model was used to identify clonotypes that expanded or contracted between blood time points. Similarity between tumor and blood repertoires was quantified using the Baroni-Urbani and Buser coefficient, and groups were compared with two-tailed Wilcoxon tests in R. The table was pulled from immuneACCESS by TCRdb, which kept in-frame rearrangements only. Such tables lose some clones; where checked, under half of the loss comes from unresolved V genes, and the rest has no known cause. V and J calls and clone size come straight from that table; D and trimming were deduced from the DNA. The sample data list some 43,000 clones, and over 80% of these were observed just once. The top ten hold about 25% of the sample.

This clonotype was obtained from a woman in her 70s with renal cell carcinoma. Sequenced material: blood, taken from a patient whose treatment included radiotherapy and nephrectomy.

In nucleotides, the sequence is TGTGCCAGCAGTTTACAGGGGGCGGGCACTGAAGCTTTCTTT. This codes for CASSLQGAGTEAFF. The rearrangement joined TRBV6-1 to TRBJ1-1, with 9 bases in between that match TRBD1. Inclusive of the bounding cysteine and phenylalanine, the CDR3 is 14 residues long. CDR3 DNA is the only sequence kept; it has 42 bases, read in frame from the first base. CDR1 and CDR2 (MNHNS, SASEGT) derive from the germline V gene. The V end gives up 5 bases and the J end 4 bases, leaving 5 bases in the junction not matched to a gene.